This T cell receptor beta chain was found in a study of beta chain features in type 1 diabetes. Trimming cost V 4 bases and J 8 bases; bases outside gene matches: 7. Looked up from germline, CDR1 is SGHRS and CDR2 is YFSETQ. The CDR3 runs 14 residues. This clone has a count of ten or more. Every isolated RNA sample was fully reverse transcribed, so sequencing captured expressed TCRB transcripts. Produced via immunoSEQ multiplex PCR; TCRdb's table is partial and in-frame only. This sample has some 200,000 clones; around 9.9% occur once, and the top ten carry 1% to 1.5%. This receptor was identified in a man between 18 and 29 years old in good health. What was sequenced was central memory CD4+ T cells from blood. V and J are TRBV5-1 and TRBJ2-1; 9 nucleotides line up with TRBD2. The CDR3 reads CASSPMIAGDEQFF. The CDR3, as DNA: TGCGCCAGCAGCCCGATGATAGCGGGAGATGAGCAGTTCTTC.